One T cell receptor (beta chain) is described in this entry. Germline CDR1 is SEHNR and CDR2 is FQNEAQ (reference sequence). The CDR3 has 12 amino acids. The V gene lost 1 base and the J gene lost 10 bases, with 5 bases spanning the gap. Assay: immunoSEQ multiplex PCR; the TCRdb copy retains only in-frame clones and omits some. This sample carries 35,000 to 45,000 clones, around 80% of them seen once, and the ten largest clones take 16%. The data were taken from a study of blood T cell repertoires in COVID-19. The overall study: The samples span acute and convalescent COVID-19 from the United States, Italy and Spain.

Sequencing was performed on peripheral blood. This chain joins TRBV7-9 and TRBJ1-6; D is unclear. This clonotype was sampled from a man between 65 and 80 years old with acute or convalescent COVID-19. CDR3 amino acids: CASSLDRSPLHF. The CDR3 coding sequence is TGTGCCAGCAGCTTAGACCGGTCACCCCTCCACTTT.